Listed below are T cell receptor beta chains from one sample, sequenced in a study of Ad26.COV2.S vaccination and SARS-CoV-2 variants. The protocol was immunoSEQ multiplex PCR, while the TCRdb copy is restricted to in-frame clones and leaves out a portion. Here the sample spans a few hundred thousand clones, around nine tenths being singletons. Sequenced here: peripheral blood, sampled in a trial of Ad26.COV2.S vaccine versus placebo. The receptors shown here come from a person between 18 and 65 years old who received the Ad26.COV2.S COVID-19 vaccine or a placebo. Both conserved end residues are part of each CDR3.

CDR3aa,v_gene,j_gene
CASSDSGTPSTDTQYF,TRBV6-4,TRBJ2-3
CASSNPSTEAFF,TRBV5-5,TRBJ1-1
CASIGGNNSPLHF,TRBV28,TRBJ1-6
CASSPPLGQGGDGYTF,TRBV18,TRBJ1-2
CASSTGPDTQYF,TRBV7-9,TRBJ2-3
CAISVAGGNEQFF,TRBV10-3,TRBJ2-1
CASSTGTGGFQPQHF,TRBV28,TRBJ1-5
CASSVVTGPYEQYF,TRBV28,TRBJ2-7
CASSLRGFGNTIYF,TRBV13,TRBJ1-3
CASSHDSTRGTEAFF,TRBV23-1,TRBJ1-1
CASILKTVSYEQYF,TRBV2,TRBJ2-7
CASSVGDRENIQYF,TRBV9,TRBJ2-4
CASSKGGTDYGYTF,TRBV7-8,TRBJ1-2
CSASTQGDQPQHF,TRBV20-1,TRBJ1-5
CASSLLVGGGISGANVLTF,TRBV5-6,TRBJ2-6
CASSVGGGRYGYTF,TRBV9,TRBJ1-2
CASSGRERTDTQYF,TRBV18,TRBJ2-3
CAISAYDGLDVVGELFF,TRBV10-3,TRBJ2-2
CASSWGEPETQYF,TRBV28,TRBJ2-5
CSVEGGSRSSYNEQFF,TRBV29-1,TRBJ2-1
CASSESGAGASMRYF,TRBV6-1,TRBJ2-7
CASRPGRKLANYGYTF,TRBV13,TRBJ1-2
CASSLFLDRGGYEQYF,TRBV6-2/TRBV6-3,TRBJ2-7
CACSLSSGAQPQHF,TRBV30,TRBJ1-5
CSVAGTSGSGGTDTQYF,TRBV29-1,TRBJ2-3
CASSAAIRGLGEQYF,TRBV11-2,TRBJ2-7
CASSYPSGGTSYEQYF,TRBV6-2/TRBV6-3,TRBJ2-7
CASSSLGTGYYEQYF,TRBV28,TRBJ2-7
CASSLSLAGPTGELFF,TRBV5-1,TRBJ2-2
CASSTGLASYNEQFF,TRBV19,TRBJ2-1
CASSVLTSASYNEQFF,TRBV25-1,TRBJ2-1
CASSYSLGRADTQYF,TRBV6-5,TRBJ2-3
CASSLTLSESKFQETQYF,TRBV5-1,TRBJ2-5
CASSQRQGSDEQYF,TRBV3-1/TRBV3-2,TRBJ2-7
CASSFLPFSETQYF,TRBV11-2,TRBJ2-5
CSASSSGFYNEQFF,TRBV20-1,TRBJ2-1
CASSIGGRRAAFF,TRBV19,TRBJ1-1
CASSLYAEGYTF,TRBV28,TRBJ1-2
CASSKGSRSGVPLLAKNIQYF,TRBV21-1,TRBJ2-4
CASSDSRRGRTNEKLFF,TRBV28,TRBJ1-4
CSVGLASNEQFF,TRBV29-1,TRBJ2-1
CAWSVSGQETQYF,TRBV30,TRBJ2-5
CASSSLLIQETQYF,TRBV5-1,TRBJ2-5
CASSGTSGFPYEQYF,TRBV5-4,TRBJ2-7
CASWTSDFYEQYF,TRBV6-5,TRBJ2-7
CASSRSGKYEQFF,TRBV6-5,TRBJ2-1
CASSTSNPGRDGYTF,TRBV9,TRBJ1-2
CASSLGDSANYGYTF,TRBV7-9,TRBJ1-2
CASSRTGGRAINEQFF,TRBV27,TRBJ2-1
CASRRDGSSGNTIYF,TRBV19,TRBJ1-3
CAWSQGDTEAFF,TRBV30,TRBJ1-1
CASSYRGGRETQYF,TRBV6-5,TRBJ2-5
CASSIQERQFF,TRBV19,TRBJ2-1
CAGRQGYTGELFF,TRBV5-6,TRBJ2-2